These T cell receptor beta chains were read from a single sample in a study of CD8 T cells in Susac syndrome. TCRdb fed the immunoSEQ multiplex PCR reads into MiXCR, producing one record per CDR3 protein. The table has roughly 220,000 distinct CDR3 sequences, about 94% seen once; the top ten hold 0.15% to 0.2%. Sequenced sample: CD4+ T cells from PBMCs. The receptors originated from a human donor with Susac syndrome. Both conserved end residues are part of each CDR3. Fields, in order: J gene, clone size, V gene, D gene, CDR3 protein, CDR3 DNA. The D gene is left open where the match is weak. Size tells how often a clone was seen (once, few, many) or the class of an expanded clone, and some rows leave it out.

TRBJ2-7,NA,TRBV9,NA,CASSVAAGTSSYEQYF,TGTGCCAGCAGCGTGGCGGCCGGGACGAGCTCCTACGAGCAGTACTTC
TRBJ2-3,NA,TRBV3-1,TRBD1,CASSQVLGQGAGDTQYF,TGTGCCAGCAGCCAAGTGCTTGGACAGGGGGCAGGAGATACGCAGTATTTT
TRBJ2-3,few,TRBV4-2,TRBD2,CASSQDPDSGDTDTQYF,TGTGCCAGCAGCCAAGATCCGGATAGCGGGGACACAGATACGCAGTATTTT
TRBJ2-7,NA,TRBV19,NA,CASSKGPASYEQYF,TGTGCCAGTAGTAAAGGGCCTGCTTCCTACGAGCAGTACTTC
TRBJ1-1,NA,TRBV11-3,NA,CASSSRSMNTEAFF,TGTGCCAGCAGCTCCCGGAGCATGAACACTGAAGCTTTCTTT
TRBJ1-6,once,TRBV30,TRBD1,CAWRKGQDNSPLHF,TGTGCCTGGAGGAAGGGACAGGACAATTCACCCCTCCACTTT
TRBJ1-1,NA,TRBV4-3,NA,CASSPSGDGGSEAFF,TGCGCCAGCAGCCCCTCAGGGGACGGGGGGTCTGAAGCTTTCTTT
TRBJ2-1,NA,TRBV20-1,TRBD2,CSARDFGGAGDEQFF,TGCAGTGCTAGAGATTTCGGGGGGGCCGGAGATGAGCAGTTCTTC
TRBJ1-6,NA,TRBV20-1,NA,CSAPRTAYNSPLHF,TGCAGTGCTCCGCGGACGGCCTATAATTCACCCCTCCACTTT
TRBJ1-5,NA,TRBV3-1,NA,CASSQGGGGSNQPQHF,TGTGCCAGCAGCCAAGGTGGTGGGGGAAGCAATCAGCCCCAGCATTTT
TRBJ2-5,NA,TRBV4-3,TRBD1,CASSQNRGEETQYF,TGCGCCAGCAGCCAAAACAGGGGGGAAGAGACCCAGTACTTC
TRBJ1-1,NA,TRBV30,NA,CAWSPLNTEAFF,TGTGCCTGGAGTCCCCTTAACACTGAAGCTTTCTTT
TRBJ2-3,NA,TRBV29-1,TRBD2,CSVEPRTSGITDTQYF,TGCAGCGTTGAACCCCGGACTAGCGGAATCACAGATACGCAGTATTTT
TRBJ1-5,NA,TRBV6-5,NA,CASSEMANQPQHF,TGTGCCAGCAGCGAAATGGCAAATCAGCCCCAGCATTTT
TRBJ2-7,NA,TRBV4-3,NA,CASSQRSRIPPGYEQYF,TGCGCCAGCAGCCAAAGAAGCCGGATCCCCCCGGGCTACGAGCAGTACTTC
TRBJ2-1,once,TRBV11-2,NA,CASSTPRGHRNNEQFF,TGTGCCAGCAGCACCCCAAGGGGCCATCGCAACAATGAGCAGTTCTTC
TRBJ1-6,NA,TRBV25-1,TRBD1,CASSERDSYNSPLHF,TGTGCCAGCAGTGAAAGGGACAGCTATAATTCACCCCTCCACTTT
TRBJ2-1,NA,TRBV12-3/TRBV12-4,NA,CASSDWGEQFF,TGTGCCAGCAGTGACTGGGGCGAGCAGTTCTTC
TRBJ1-4,NA,TRBV2,NA,CASSDTGTNEKLFF,TGTGCCAGCAGTGATACAGGGACTAATGAAAAACTGTTTTTT
TRBJ1-6,NA,TRBV2,NA,CASTHEGATNNSPLHF,TGTGCCAGCACTCATGAAGGAGCAACGAATAATTCACCCCTCCACTTT
TRBJ2-7,NA,TRBV6-2/TRBV6-3,TRBD1,CASSRTHGQGLYEQYF,TGTGCCAGCAGCCGAACCCACGGACAGGGTCTGTACGAGCAGTACTTC
TRBJ2-1,NA,TRBV30,NA,CAWRGASYNEQFF,TGTGCCTGGCGGGGGGCCTCCTACAATGAGCAGTTCTTC
TRBJ2-3,NA,TRBV7-2,TRBD2,CASSFTSEADTQYF,TGTGCCAGCAGCTTCACTAGCGAGGCAGATACGCAGTATTTT
TRBJ2-5,NA,TRBV6-2/TRBV6-3,TRBD2,CASTPRGAGMETQYF,TGTGCCAGCACTCCTAGGGGAGCGGGGATGGAGACCCAGTACTTC
TRBJ2-3,NA,TRBV9,NA,CASSVGAGPATDTQYF,TGTGCCAGCAGCGTAGGAGCCGGGCCGGCCACAGATACGCAGTATTTT
TRBJ2-5,few,TRBV28,NA,CASSSRTGQETQYF,TGTGCCAGCAGTTCACGTACAGGTCAAGAGACCCAGTACTTC
TRBJ1-5,few,TRBV18,NA,CASSPDRNQPQHF,TGTGCCAGCTCCCCCGACAGGAATCAGCCCCAGCATTTT
TRBJ1-1,NA,TRBV11-2,TRBD1,CASSLLGQDTEAFF,TGTGCCAGCAGCTTACTCGGACAGGACACTGAAGCTTTCTTT
TRBJ2-2,NA,TRBV5-1,TRBD2,CASSWGLAKYRELFF,TGCGCCAGCAGCTGGGGACTAGCCAAGTACCGGGAGCTGTTTTTT
TRBJ1-4,NA,TRBV20-1,TRBD1,CSASLGQVNEKLFF,TGCAGTGCTAGTCTGGGACAGGTTAATGAAAAACTGTTTTTT
TRBJ1-1,NA,TRBV6-1,TRBD1,CASSMIVPGQGMNTEAFF,TGTGCCAGCAGTATGATCGTTCCAGGACAGGGAATGAACACTGAAGCTTTCTTT
TRBJ1-5,NA,TRBV7-6,NA,CASSLTENQPQHF,TGTGCCAGCAGCTTAACAGAAAATCAGCCCCAGCATTTT
TRBJ1-6,NA,TRBV3-1,NA,CASSQDMSSPLHF,TGTGCCAGCAGCCAAGACATGAGTTCACCCCTCCACTTT
TRBJ1-2,NA,TRBV5-5,NA,CASRLGVDYGYTF,TGTGCCAGCAGACTCGGGGTGGACTATGGCTACACCTTC
TRBJ2-5,once,TRBV9,NA,CASRPGVGNQETQYF,TGTGCCAGCAGGCCAGGGGTCGGGAACCAAGAGACCCAGTACTTC
TRBJ1-2,NA,TRBV5-6,TRBD1,CASSLLGAGQGECTF,TGTGCCAGCAGCCTCCTGGGGGCCGGACAGGGAGAATGCACCTTC
TRBJ1-2,NA,TRBV27,NA,CASSFSTANYGYTF,TGTGCCAGCAGTTTTAGCACCGCTAACTATGGCTACACCTTC
TRBJ1-2,NA,TRBV10-3,NA,CAISESGQSADSF,TGTGCCATCAGTGAGTCAGGACAGTCCGCTGATAGCTTC
TRBJ1-5,NA,TRBV20-1,TRBD1,CSASYRGNSNQPQHF,TGCAGTGCTTCCTACAGGGGAAATAGCAATCAGCCCCAGCATTTT
TRBJ2-5,NA,TRBV19,NA,CASSSSQDSLQETQYF,TGTGCCAGTAGTAGCTCACAGGACAGTCTCCAAGAGACCCAGTACTTC
TRBJ1-5,NA,TRBV4-3,TRBD1,CASSQAPGQGNQPQHF,TGCGCCAGCAGCCAAGCCCCGGGACAGGGGAATCAGCCCCAGCATTTT
TRBJ2-5,NA,TRBV7-2,NA,CASSPKETQYF,TGTGCCAGCTCACCAAAAGAGACCCAGTACTTC
TRBJ1-1,NA,TRBV5-4,NA,CASSPEKAGTEAFF,TGTGCCAGCAGCCCTGAAAAAGCCGGCACTGAAGCTTTCTTT
TRBJ1-6,NA,TRBV12-3/TRBV12-4,NA,CASSLVGSANSPLHF,TGTGCCAGCAGTTTAGTCGGCAGCGCAAATTCACCCCTCCACTTT
TRBJ1-6,NA,TRBV3-1,NA,CASSKRGAESPLHF,TGTGCCAGCAGCAAACGGGGGGCAGAGTCACCCCTCCACTTT
TRBJ2-5,NA,TRBV20-1,NA,CSARKEWQQETQYF,TGCAGTGCTAGAAAAGAATGGCAGCAAGAGACCCAGTACTTC
TRBJ1-2,NA,TRBV30,NA,CAWSTASANYGYTF,TGTGCCTGGAGTACGGCCTCGGCTAACTATGGCTACACCTTC
TRBJ2-5,NA,TRBV30,TRBD1,CAWSVHGQGETQYF,TGTGCCTGGAGTGTACATGGACAGGGCGAGACCCAGTACTTC
TRBJ1-1,once,TRBV6-2/TRBV6-3,TRBD1,CASKNTGGNTEAFF,TGTGCCAGCAAGAACACAGGGGGCAACACTGAAGCTTTCTTT
TRBJ2-5,NA,TRBV5-4,TRBD2,CASSLGTSGQETQYF,TGTGCCAGCAGCTTAGGGACTAGCGGCCAAGAGACCCAGTACTTC
TRBJ2-6,NA,TRBV5-6,NA,CASSLYGIESSGANVLTF,TGTGCCAGCAGCTTGTACGGAATCGAATCCTCTGGGGCCAACGTCCTGACTTTC
TRBJ2-3,NA,TRBV5-6,TRBD2,CASTIGWGGGGDTQYF,TGTGCCAGCACCATAGGTTGGGGGGGTGGAGGTGATACGCAGTATTTT
TRBJ1-1,NA,TRBV3-1,NA,CASSHPTGNTEAFF,TGTGCCAGCAGCCACCCGACCGGGAACACTGAAGCTTTCTTT